The present TCR beta chain was sequenced within a study of regulatory T cells in long-lasting Graves disease. Findings and limits, study-wide: Lower TCR diversity characterized persistent Graves' patients relative to newly diagnosed patients. Among persistent patients, a larger number of public clonotypes were shared (about 2,800) than among newly diagnosed patients (about 970).

Arm-PCR of CDR3 regions and iRepertoire HTBI primers were the basis on which TCR beta libraries were built. MiXCR, run by TCRdb on the multiplex PCR reads, gives a single entry per CDR3 protein. The sample consists of 500,000 to 800,000 distinct CDR3 sequences, around 30% of them appearing once. Time point of the sample: persistent/refractory GD, antithyroid drugs over 5 years with positive TRAb. Researchers made the TCR library from RNA that was extracted from PBMCs. Concerning this clonotype: What it recognizes is unknown.

Germline V lookup: CDR1 LNHDA, CDR2 SQIVND (reference sequence). Losses at the gene ends were 1 base for V and 0 bases for J; bases not matched to a gene: 0. CDR3 size: 15 residues. The gene calls are TRBV19 and TRBJ1-5; 7 bases agree with TRBD1. The sequencing used peripheral blood mononuclear cells (PBMCs), collected when the disease was refractory, from a patient treated with antithyroid drugs. The sequence was obtained from a female donor with Graves disease. CDR3 region: CASSIGQGSNQPQHF. DNA for the CDR3: TGTGCCAGTAGTATAGGACAGGGTAGCAATCAGCCCCAGCATTTT.